Each of the 2 T cell receptor beta chains below was sequenced from the same sample in a study of cytomegalovirus exposure and HLA in healthy donors. Primers for the PCR totalled 60 Vbeta and 13 Jbeta. The assay was immunoSEQ multiplex PCR, and TCRdb's table has in-frame clones only and misses some. The table lists about 180,000 clones, roughly 83% of them singletons, with 1.2% in the top ten. The sample consisted of PBMCs. These receptors originate from a boy younger than 10 in good health and CMV-seronegative.

The chain combines TRBV11-2 with TRBJ2-2; D gene ambiguous. Germline values: CDR1 SGHAT, CDR2 FQNNGV. CDR3 length equals 15 residues. Trimming stripped 1 base from V and 1 base from J, with 7 bases between. This CDR3 is CASSLGSGNTGELFF. CDR3 in DNA: TGTGCCAGCAGCTTAGGGTCAGGGAACACCGGGGAGCTGTTTTTT.

The rearrangement joins TRBV7-2 to TRBJ2-1, with D perhaps TRBD2 (6 bases). Trimming cost V 2 bases and J 5 bases, with 19 bases left between them. The CDR3 contains 17 residues. Germline V gene sequence: CDR1 SGHTA, CDR2 FQGNSA. The CDR3 spells CASSLHAGLADHNEQFF. The CDR3 DNA reads TGTGCCAGCAGCTTACATGCGGGGCTAGCAGATCACAATGAGCAGTTCTTC.